A single sample is the source of the 25 T cell receptor beta chains below, sequenced in a study of T cell responses to AZD1222 COVID-19 vaccine. Generated by immunoSEQ multiplex PCR, the TCRdb table keeps only in-frame clones and is missing some. The sample includes about 130,000 clones, around 90% of them seen just once. Here the sequenced sample was peripheral blood, taken on day 0 of AZD1222 vaccination. These TCRs come from an adult in good health.

This clone showed up just a few times. The rearrangement joins TRBV6-5 to TRBJ1-5, with a weak D call TRBD1 (6 bases). CDR3 length: 15 amino acids. Trimming shortened V by 0 bases and J by 5 bases, and 11 bases separated the two germline ends. Per germline, CDR1 MNHEY and CDR2 SVGAGI. The CDR3 protein is CASSYSGGGHQPQHF. The DNA for the CDR3 is TGTGCCAGCAGTTACTCGGGGGGCGGGCATCAGCCCCAGCATTTT.

The chain recombines TRBV25-1 with TRBJ1-6; D remains ambiguous. Germline V gene data show CDR1 as MGHDK and CDR2 as SYGVNS. CDR3 length equals 13 residues. V lost 8 bases and J lost 10, with 15 bases in between. Here the CDR3 reads CASGPRSRSPLHF. CDR3 nucleotide sequence: TGTGCCAGCGGACCTAGATCTCGATCACCCCTCCACTTT. The full variable domain, in which reference TRBV25-1 and TRBJ1-6 provide the parts outside the CDR3, is EADIYQTPRYLVIGTGKKITLECSQTMGHDKMYWYQQDPGMELHLIHYSYGVNSTEKGDLSSESTVSRIRTEHFPLTLESARPSHTSQYLCASGPRSRSPLHFGNGTRLTVT.

The chain links TRBV7-3 to TRBJ1-1; D is undetermined. Looked up from germline, CDR1 is SGHTA and CDR2 is FQGTGA. V was clipped by 5 bases and J by 4 bases, with 20 bases between them. The CDR3 extends over 16 amino acids. CDR3 nucleotide sequence: TGTGCCAGCAGCCTTACCCCCGATCGACCCGCCACTGAAGCTTTCTTT. Protein sequence: CASSLTPDRPATEAFF.

The sample holds one count of this clone. The chain employs TRBV4-2 and TRBJ1-1, with D perhaps TRBD1 (5 bases). V was shortened by 10 bases and J by 4 bases, with 16 bases between the two germline ends. The CDR3 is 13 residues long. CDR1 LGHNA and CDR2 YNFKEQ come from the germline V gene. In DNA, the CDR3 is TGTGCCACCAGTCGCGGGGGGAGCACTGAAGCTTTCTTT. This codes for CATSRGGSTEAFF.

The chain joins TRBV6-5 to TRBJ1-2; a weak D match, TRBD1 (6 bases). The CDR3 has 14 residues. V dropped 8 bases and J dropped 8 bases, with 21 bases sitting between them. The germline CDR1 and CDR2 sequences are MNHEY and SVGAGI. This CDR3 is CASGGTSPGAGYTF. The CDR3, as DNA: TGTGCCAGCGGGGGAACTTCTCCAGGGGCCGGCTACACCTTC.

There are a few counts of this clone. The rearrangement links TRBV18 to TRBJ2-5; D uncertain. CDR3 length: 15 residues. V was shortened by 2 bases and J by 1 base, with 11 bases between the two germline ends. Germline lookup yields CDR1 KGHSH and CDR2 LQKENI. CDR3 in amino acids: CASSPGLGGQETQYF. The CDR3 nucleotides read TGTGCCAGCTCACCAGGGTTGGGTGGCCAAGAGACCCAGTACTTC. Together with reference TRBV18 and TRBJ2-5, the CDR3 gives the full variable domain: NAGVMQNPRHLVRRRGQEARLRCSPMKGHSHVYWYRQLPEEGLKFMVYLQKENIIDESGMPKERFSAEFPKEGPSILRIQQVVRGDSAAYFCASSPGLGGQETQYFGPGTRLLVL.

The chain employs TRBV27 and TRBJ2-7; a possible D gene is TRBD2 (6 bases). Germline V gene sequence: CDR1 MNHEY, CDR2 SMNVEV (reference sequence). The CDR3 is 15 residues long. Trimming removed 5 bases from V and 6 bases from J, with 20 bases in between. The CDR3 here is CASSPGGEPLGEQYF. CDR3 coding DNA: TGTGCCAGCAGTCCCGGAGGGGAACCTCTCGGCGAGCAGTACTTC.

The CDR3 protein is CASSLAGQGLETQYF. The CDR3 nucleotides read TGCGCCAGCAGCTTGGCGGGACAGGGTTTAGAGACCCAGTACTTC. The genes are TRBV5-1 and TRBJ2-5; TRBD1 aligns across 9 bases. The V gene end was trimmed by 0 bases and the J gene end by 4 bases; junction bases not matched to a gene: 4. Germline V gene data show CDR1 as SGHRS and CDR2 as YFSETQ. The CDR3 has 15 amino acids. Using reference TRBV5-1 and TRBJ2-5 for the parts outside the CDR3, the full variable domain is KAGVTQTPRYLIKTRGQQVTLSCSPISGHRSVSWYQQTPGQGLQFLFEYFSETQRNKGNFPGRFSGRQFSNSRSEMNVSTLELGDSALYLCASSLAGQGLETQYFGPGTRLLVL.

The chain links TRBV6-5 to TRBJ1-2; D is possibly TRBD1 (6 bases). Germline V gene sequence: CDR1 MNHEY, CDR2 SVGAGI. CDR3 length equals 13 residues. The ends were cut back, 2 bases at V and 8 bases at J, with 12 bases in the middle. The CDR3 sequence: CASSYKGEGGYTF. CDR3 in DNA: TGTGCCAGCAGTTACAAGGGGGAAGGCGGCTACACCTTC.

This chain uses TRBV5-1 with TRBJ1-1; 7 positions match TRBD1. The CDR3 spans 13 residues. Per the germline V gene, CDR1 is SGHRS and CDR2 is YFSETQ. After removal of 3 bases from V and 4 bases from J, the junction contained 3 bases not matched to a gene. The CDR3, as DNA: TGCGCCAGCAGCTCAGGGGGGTTCACTGAAGCTTTCTTT. Translated: CASSSGGFTEAFF.

This clone appeared a few times. The V call is TRBV6-6, the J call TRBJ1-4; TRBD1 might be the D (6 bases). Germline CDR1 MNHNY, CDR2 SVGAGI (reference sequence). CDR3 length equals 14 residues. V was trimmed by 6 bases and J by 5 bases, leaving 13 bases between them. The CDR3 nucleotides read TGTGCCAGCAGCCCGACAGGTGCAAATGAAAAACTGTTTTTT. Residues: CASSPTGANEKLFF.

This chain joins TRBV27 and TRBJ1-5; D might be TRBD1 (6 bases). CDR3 length equals 15 residues. Trimming took 6 bases from V and 4 from J, leaving 16 bases between them. Germline CDR1 MNHEY, CDR2 SMNVEV (reference sequence). The CDR3 here is CASSPNRVSNQPQHF. DNA for the CDR3: TGTGCCAGCAGCCCGAACAGGGTATCGAATCAGCCCCAGCATTTT.

This chain joins TRBV6-5 and TRBJ1-1, with D unclear. The CDR3 contains 12 residues. Germline CDR1 and CDR2: MNHEY and SVGAGI. V was trimmed by 6 bases and J by 4 bases, leaving 9 bases between them. The CDR3 DNA sequence: TGTGCCAGCAGGCACCAGATCACTGAAGCTTTCTTT. Translation gives CASRHQITEAFF.

V and J are TRBV13 and TRBJ2-1; tentative D call: TRBD1 (7 bases). From germline, CDR1 is PRHDT and CDR2 FYEKMQ (reference sequence). V was shortened by 3 bases and J by 5 bases, with 14 bases between the two germline ends. The CDR3 extends over 15 amino acids. CDR3 in amino acids: CASSFTGEENNEQFF. For the CDR3, the DNA is TGTGCCAGCAGCTTCACAGGGGAGGAAAACAATGAGCAGTTCTTC.

In its sample, this clone was seen once. The rearrangement uses TRBV7-2 and TRBJ2-3, with a possible D match to TRBD2 (5 bases). V was clipped by 5 bases and J by 1 base, with 19 bases between them. There are 17 residues in the CDR3. From germline, CDR1 is SGHTA and CDR2 FQGNSA. The CDR3 nucleotides read TGTGCCAGCAGCGCCACCCCGACTAACTGGGGCACAGATACGCAGTATTTT. Protein product: CASSATPTNWGTDTQYF.

The DNA of the CDR3 is TGTGCCAGCAGCCTCGACGGGAGCGAGACCCAGTACTTC. This codes for CASSLDGSETQYF. V is TRBV7-9 and J is TRBJ2-5; TRBD2 might be the D (6 bases). Germline V gene data show CDR1 as SEHNR and CDR2 as FQNEAQ (reference sequence). The CDR3 extends over 13 amino acids. The ends were cut back, 5 bases at V and 5 bases at J, with 12 bases in the middle. The whole variable domain, remainder taken from reference TRBV7-9 and TRBJ2-5, is DTGVSQNPRHKITKRGQNVTFRCDPISEHNRLYWYRQTLGQGPEFLTYFQNEAQLEKSRLLSDRFSAERPKGSFSTLEIQRTEQGDSAMYLCASSLDGSETQYFGPGTRLLVL.

The chain couples TRBV3-1 (or the pseudogene TRBV3-2) to TRBJ2-2; 7 bases agree with TRBD2. CDR1 is LGHDT and CDR2 is YNNKEL in the germline V gene (reference sequence). V shed 1 base, J shed 6 bases, and the junction held 8 bases outside the gene matches. CDR3 length equals 16 residues. In DNA, the CDR3 is TGTGCCAGCAGCCAAGTGGGAGGGAAAGTCGCCGGGGAGCTGTTTTTT. Translation gives CASSQVGGKVAGELFF.

This clone appeared once. The chain links TRBV6-6 to TRBJ2-7; D ambiguous. The CDR3 totals 16 residues. Germline loops: CDR1 MNHNY, CDR2 SVGAGI (reference sequence). Trimming pared 7 bases from V and 4 bases from J, leaving 23 bases between. CDR3 in DNA: TGTGCCAGCACCTTAGGGCGCCTCGCCGTTAGATACGAGCAGTACTTC. Its protein product is CASTLGRLAVRYEQYF.

The rearrangement uses TRBV15 and TRBJ1-1, with TRBD1 identical over 7 bases. In germline, CDR1 is LNHNV, CDR2 YYDKDF (reference sequence). V dropped 1 base and J dropped 1; count of bases not matched to a gene: 6. The CDR3 totals 16 residues. The DNA of the CDR3 is TGTGCCACCAGCAGAGCAACCAGGGGGGAGAACACTGAAGCTTTCTTT. Protein: CATSRATRGENTEAFF.

This chain uses TRBV2 with TRBJ1-5; D unresolved. The CDR3 has 16 residues. CDR1 is SNHLY, CDR2 FYNNEI, per germline. The V end lost 2 bases, the J end lost 0 bases, and 11 bases lay between the germline ends. The chain's CDR3 is CASSEQRPYSNQPQHF. The CDR3 nucleotides are TGTGCCAGCAGTGAACAGAGGCCCTATAGCAATCAGCCCCAGCATTTT.

The CDR3 sequence is CASIGVRGQPQHF. The CDR3 DNA reads TGTGCCAGCATAGGTGTACGGGGGCAGCCCCAGCATTTT. V gene TRBV6-5 combines with J gene TRBJ1-5; perhaps TRBD1 as D (5 bases). The germline V and J ends were trimmed by 7 bases and 7 bases, with 14 bases remaining between them. Germline CDR1 is MNHEY and CDR2 is SVGAGI. The CDR3 is 13 amino acids.

In its sample, this clone was seen a few times. The chain links TRBV5-1 to TRBJ2-2; D might be TRBD1 (6 bases). V was clipped by 2 bases and J by 7 bases, with 12 bases between them. Germline V gene sequence: CDR1 SGHRS, CDR2 YFSETQ. This CDR3 is built from 14 residues. As DNA, the CDR3 is TGCGCCAGCAGCTTCGACAGGAATCTCGGGGAGCTGTTTTTT. Protein: CASSFDRNLGELFF.

The chain links TRBV5-1 to TRBJ2-1; TRBD1 matches 8 bases. Germline CDR1 SGHRS, CDR2 YFSETQ. The junction had 4 bases not matched to a gene; V was cut back by 4 bases and J by 4 bases. The CDR3 covers 14 residues. CDR3 amino acids: CASSPDRDYNEQFF. CDR3 nucleotides: TGCGCCAGCAGCCCGGACAGGGATTACAATGAGCAGTTCTTC.

CDR3 nucleotide sequence: TGTGCCAGTAGAGGACAGGTTTCCTCCCATGGTACTGAAGCTTTCTTT. Amino acids: CASRGQVSSHGTEAFF. The V and J genes are TRBV19 and TRBJ1-1; TRBD1 matches 7 bases. CDR1 LNHDA and CDR2 SQIVND come from the germline V gene (reference sequence). The trim removed 6 bases at V and 5 bases at J, leaving 15 bases unmatched. The CDR3 extends over 16 amino acids.

The CDR3 loop is CASTERGPRNTGELFF. Written as DNA, the CDR3 is TGTGCCAGCACCGAACGGGGGCCTAGGAACACCGGGGAGCTGTTTTTT. The rearrangement joins TRBV13 to TRBJ2-2; D is tentatively TRBD1 or TRBD2 (6 bases each). Germline CDR1 is PRHDT and CDR2 is FYEKMQ (reference sequence). The CDR3 has 16 amino acids. V lost 7 bases to trimming and J lost 1 base, with 16 bases between them.